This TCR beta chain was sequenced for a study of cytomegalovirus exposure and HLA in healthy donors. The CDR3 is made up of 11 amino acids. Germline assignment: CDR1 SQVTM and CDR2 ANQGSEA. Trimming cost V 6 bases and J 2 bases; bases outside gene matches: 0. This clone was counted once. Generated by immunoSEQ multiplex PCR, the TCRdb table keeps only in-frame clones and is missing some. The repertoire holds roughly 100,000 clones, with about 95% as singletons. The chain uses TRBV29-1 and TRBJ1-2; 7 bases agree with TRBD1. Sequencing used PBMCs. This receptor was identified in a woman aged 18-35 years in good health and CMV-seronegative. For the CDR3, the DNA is TGCAGCGTAGGGGGCAACTATGGCTACACCTTC. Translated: CSVGGNYGYTF.